One and the same sample provided the 13 T cell receptor beta chains below, sequenced in a study of T cell clonality in common variable immunodeficiency. Using immunoSEQ multiplex PCR, the repertoire was profiled, and TCRdb retains in-frame clones only, with some absent. Found here are about 59,000 clones, no singletons; the ten largest cover around 0.82%. The sequenced sample consisted of peripheral blood mononuclear cells. These receptor sequences come from a person between 18 and 75 years old in good health.

This clone was counted ten times or more. Sequencing ends 3 residues short of the CDR3 end; the germline J gene provides the rest. This chain uses TRBV30 with TRBJ2-5; unclear D gene. Germline V gene lookup returns CDR1 GTSNPN and CDR2 SVGIG (reference sequence). The ends were cut back, 0 bases at V and 5 bases at J, with 13 bases in the middle. CDR3 length: 14 amino acids. The CDR3 sequence is CAWSVSGPWETQYF. The part of the CDR3 DNA that was read is TGTGCCTGGAGTGTTAGTGGGCCGTGGGAGACC.

Concerning this clone itself: The sequence runs out 3 residues before the end of the CDR3; the remainder is reconstructed from the germline J gene. The genes are TRBV19 and TRBJ1-2, with D perhaps TRBD1 (6 bases). Looked up from germline, CDR1 is LNHDA and CDR2 is SQIVND (reference sequence). Trimming took off 4 bases at V and 4 bases at J, with 16 bases between the two ends. CDR3 length equals 15 residues. The CDR3 bases that were read are TGTGCCAGTAGTACCGAACGACAGGCCGCCTATGGC. This sequence encodes CASSTERQAAYG. The full CDR3 protein reads CASSTERQAAYGYTF.

This clone was picked up many times. The read comes to an end 3 residues before the CDR3 does, leaving the germline J gene to fill in the end. The chain has TRBV9 and TRBJ2-3, with TRBD2 identical over 11 bases. CDR1 is SGDLS, CDR2 YYNGEE, per germline. The ends lost 4 bases at V and 3 bases at J; junction bases unmatched: 10. The CDR3 length is 17 residues. CDR3 DNA, as far as it was read: TGTGCCAGCAGCCCTACCGGGGGGACTAGCGGAACAGATACG. Translated, it gives CASSPTGGTSGTDT. The complete CDR3 sequence is CASSPTGGTSGTDTQYF.

This clone was detected many times. With the read ending 3 residues before the CDR3 end, the germline J gene is used to fill in that end. V gene TRBV7-2 combines with J gene TRBJ1-6; 8 nucleotides align to TRBD1. V gave up 1 base and J gave up 9 bases; unmatched junction bases: 2. The CDR3 runs 14 residues. CDR1 is SGHTA and CDR2 is FQGNSA in the germline V gene. CDR3 residues: CASSLDRGSSPLHF. Incomplete CDR3 DNA: TGTGCCAGCAGCTTAGACAGGGGGAGTTCACCC.

In its sample, this clone was seen many times. The sequenced fragment ends 3 residues before the CDR3 boundary, so the rest is inferred from the germline J gene. The V and J genes are TRBV4-1 and TRBJ1-4, with D uncertain. Germline CDR1 MGHRA, CDR2 YSYEKL. The V end lost 1 base, the J end lost 6 bases, and 9 bases lay between the germline ends. The CDR3 has 14 residues. The CDR3 sequence: CASSQGAIDEKLFF. Partial CDR3 DNA: TGCGCCAGCAGCCAAGGGGCCATTGATGAAAAA.

There are many counts of this clone. The CDR3 end lies 3 residues beyond the end of the read and is filled in from the germline J gene. This chain links TRBV13 with TRBJ2-5, with TRBD2 identical over 9 bases. The CDR3 is made up of 16 amino acids. V lost 3 bases and J lost 5; bases outside the gene matches: 10. In germline, CDR1 is PRHDT, CDR2 FYEKMQ (reference sequence). The CDR3 DNA, read in part, is TGTGCCAGCAGCTTTCGTCTGGGACTAGCTCTGGAGACC. As protein: CASSFRLGLALET. The complete CDR3 protein is CASSFRLGLALETQYF.

This clone was detected a few times. The read terminates 3 residues before the CDR3 end, so the remaining end is supplied by the germline J gene. The chain is built from TRBV11-1 and TRBJ2-1; the D gene is possibly TRBD2 (6 bases). The CDR3 has 15 amino acids. Germline-derived CDR1 and CDR2 are SGHAT and FQDESV (reference sequence). V lost 6 bases, J lost 1 base, and 13 bases lay in between. The sequenced part of the CDR3 DNA is TGTGCCAGCAGTCGGAGGGCCTCTTCCTACAATGAG. It specifies CASSRRASSYNE. Given in full, the CDR3 is CASSRRASSYNEQFF.

Many counts were recorded for this clone. The read is 3 residues too short to cover the CDR3 end, so that end is filled in from the germline J gene. The rearrangement uses TRBV29-1 and TRBJ2-1; tentatively, D is TRBD2 (6 bases). The CDR3 totals 12 residues. Trimming removed 0 bases at V and 9 bases at J, with 9 bases between. Per the germline V gene, CDR1 is SQVTM and CDR2 is ANQGSEA. The sequenced part of the CDR3 DNA is TGCAGCGTTGAAGACGCGGGATTTGAG. Translation gives CSVEDAGFE. The whole CDR3 reads CSVEDAGFEQFF.

Ten or more counts support this clone. The sequence runs out 3 residues before the end of the CDR3; the remainder is reconstructed from the germline J gene. J is TRBJ2-7 and V is TRBV6-2 or TRBV6-3; D perhaps matches TRBD2 (6 bases). Germline assignment: CDR1 MNHEY and CDR2 SVGEGT. With 2 bases removed from V and 0 bases from J, the gap between germline ends came to 8 bases. This CDR3 is built from 14 residues. The CDR3 region is CASSYMRDSYEQYF. The CDR3 DNA, read in part, is TGTGCCAGCAGTTACATGCGGGACTCCTACGAG.

A remark on this clone: Read sequence stops 3 residues before the CDR3 end, and the germline J gene provides the missing end. J is TRBJ2-7 and V is TRBV4-2, with 8 bases fitting TRBD2. The CDR3 is 15 amino acids. Looked up from germline, CDR1 is LGHNA and CDR2 is YNFKEQ. V dropped 3 bases and J dropped 3; count of bases not matched to a gene: 7. The sequenced CDR3 bases are TGTGCCAGCAGCCAGGAGCTAGCGGGTAGCTACGAG. The encoded protein is CASSQELAGSYE. The complete CDR3 sequence is CASSQELAGSYEQYF.

Ten or more counts support this clone. The CDR3 end is not reached by the read, which stops 3 residues before it; the germline J gene fills it in. This rearrangement joins TRBV19 to TRBJ1-6; no firm D call. Germline CDR1 reads LNHDA; CDR2 reads SQIVND (reference sequence). The CDR3 is made up of 13 amino acids. The V and J ends lost 9 bases and 8 bases respectively, with 14 bases between them. CDR3 region: CARVKAEYSPLHF. The DNA read from the CDR3 is TGTGCCAGAGTTAAGGCGGAATATTCACCC.

Remarks on this clone: The read comes to an end 3 residues before the CDR3 does, leaving the germline J gene to fill in the end. This chain uses TRBV30 with TRBJ1-2; possible D gene TRBD1, 5 bases. Germline V gives CDR1 GTSNPN, CDR2 SVGIG (reference sequence). The CDR3 consists of 13 residues. This chain's CDR3 is CAWKGVASYDYTF. Incomplete CDR3 DNA: TGTGCCTGGAAAGGGGTTGCCTCCTACGAC.

This clone was observed at least ten times. The read gets to within 3 residues of the CDR3 end, and the germline J gene fills in the rest. The chain joins TRBV20-1 to TRBJ1-2; D remains ambiguous. CDR1 is DFQATT and CDR2 is SNEGSKA in the germline V gene (reference sequence). Trimming stripped 3 bases from V and 3 bases from J, with 5 bases between. The CDR3 totals 11 residues. The CDR3 loop is CSARADYGYTF. The CDR3 DNA, read in part, is TGCAGTGCTAGGGCCGACTATGGC.